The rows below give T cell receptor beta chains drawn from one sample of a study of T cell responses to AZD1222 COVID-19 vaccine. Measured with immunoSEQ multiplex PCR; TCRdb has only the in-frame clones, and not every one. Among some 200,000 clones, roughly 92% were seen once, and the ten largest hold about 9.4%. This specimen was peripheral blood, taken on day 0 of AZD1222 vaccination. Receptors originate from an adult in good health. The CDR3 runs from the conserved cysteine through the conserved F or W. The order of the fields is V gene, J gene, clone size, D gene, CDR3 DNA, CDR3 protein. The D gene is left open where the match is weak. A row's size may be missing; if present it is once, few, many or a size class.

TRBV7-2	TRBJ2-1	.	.	TGTGCCAGCAGCCCCGAGCGTCGGCGGTGGCAGTTCTTC	CASSPERRRWQFF
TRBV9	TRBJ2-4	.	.	TGTGCCAGCAGCGTAGAAACAGTCCTAGCCAAAAACATTCAGTACTTC	CASSVETVLAKNIQYF
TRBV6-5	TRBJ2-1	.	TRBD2	TGTGCCAGCAGCCAAAAGGCGGGAGGGTACAATGAGCAGTTCTTC	CASSQKAGGYNEQFF
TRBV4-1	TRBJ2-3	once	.	TGCGCCAGCAGCCAAGTTATACATACGGGACTCGCAGGGGATGATACGCAGTATTTT	CASSQVIHTGLAGDDTQYF
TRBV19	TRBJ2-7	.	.	TGTGCCAGTCTCGGGCGCGGGGAAGGGCGATCCTACGAGCAGTACTTC	CASLGRGEGRSYEQYF
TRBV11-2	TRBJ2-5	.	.	TGTGCCAGCAGCTTAGATCCCACAGGGCGGGGAGAGACCCAGTACTTC	CASSLDPTGRGETQYF
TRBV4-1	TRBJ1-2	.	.	TGCGCCAGCAGCCAACCCGGGAGGGGCAGGAAGGATAACTATGGCTACACCTTC	CASSQPGRGRKDNYGYTF
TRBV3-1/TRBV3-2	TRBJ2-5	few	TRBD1	TGTGCCAGCAGCCTCAGGGGGCCTTCGGAGACCCAGTACTTC	CASSLRGPSETQYF
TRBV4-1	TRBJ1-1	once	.	TGCGCCAGCAGAAACAGGGTTAGCACTGAAGCTTTCTTT	CASRNRVSTEAFF
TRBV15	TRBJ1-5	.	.	TGTGCCACCAGCAGGGACGGGCGCAATCAGCCCCAGCATTTT	CATSRDGRNQPQHF
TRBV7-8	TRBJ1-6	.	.	TGTGCCAGCAGCAACCTCAGTCTTTATAATTCACCCCTCCACTTT	CASSNLSLYNSPLHF
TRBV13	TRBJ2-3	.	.	TGTGCCAGCAGTCAGGAGGGGGAAGCGGGGCGTGAGGGCACAGATACGCAGTATTTT	CASSQEGEAGREGTDTQYF
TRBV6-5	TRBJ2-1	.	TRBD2	TGTGCCAGCAGCTTTACTAGCGGGAGGCTTAATGAGCAGTTCTTC	CASSFTSGRLNEQFF
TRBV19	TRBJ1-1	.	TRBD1	TGTGCCAGTAGCTACCCGGGGACAGGGAACACTGAAGCTTTCTTT	CASSYPGTGNTEAFF